The rows below give T cell receptor beta chains drawn from one sample of a study of T cells in Graves' hyperthyroidism and ophthalmopathy. TCRdb ran MiXCR on the multiplex PCR reads and lists one entry per CDR3 protein. The sample has just under 750,000 distinct CDR3 sequences; over 35% are singletons. Sequenced sample: blood. The receptor source for this set is a woman between 40 and 50 years old with Graves' hyperthyroidism. The CDR3 runs from the conserved cysteine through the conserved F or W. D genes are given only for firm matches. Clone size is not always given. Where it is, it says once, few, many or a class for expanded clones.

V gene,D gene,J gene,clone size,CDR3 DNA,CDR3 protein
TRBV10-1,.,TRBJ1-1,.,TGCGCCAGCAGTGAGGACCCCACAGGGCTGGGTGAAGCTTTCTTT,CASSEDPTGLGEAFF
TRBV20-1,.,TRBJ2-5,few,TGCAGTGCTAGCCAATTAAACAGAGAGACCCAGTACTTC,CSASQLNRETQYF
TRBV25-1,TRBD2,TRBJ2-7,many,TGTGCCAGCAGTGAAACTAGCGGGGGCTACGAGCAGTACTTC,CASSETSGGYEQYF
TRBV20-1,.,TRBJ2-5,many,TGCAGTGCTAGAGGCCCTGGCGCTCGAGAGACCCAGTACTTC,CSARGPGARETQYF
TRBV6-5,.,TRBJ1-2,few,TGTGCCAGCAGTTACGACAGCCCTAACTATGGCTACACCTTC,CASSYDSPNYGYTF
TRBV10-3,.,TRBJ2-7,.,TGTGCCAGCAGTTACTCGCGGCGCGGGAACGAGCAGTACTTC,CASSYSRRGNEQYF
TRBV7-9,.,TRBJ1-3,many,TGTGCCAGCAGGCCCAAGATACAGGGATACTCTGGAAACACCATATATTTT,CASRPKIQGYSGNTIYF
TRBV7-9,.,TRBJ2-7,.,TGTGCCAGCAGTTTCTCCGGTGGAGAAACCTACGAGCAGTACTTC,CASSFSGGETYEQYF
TRBV19,.,TRBJ1-1,.,TGTGCCAGTAGTACTACAGCGGGGAACACTGAAGCTTTCTTT,CASSTTAGNTEAFF
TRBV6-4,.,TRBJ1-5,.,TGTGCCAGCAGTGAACAGGCCGGCCAGCCCCAGCATTTT,CASSEQAGQPQHF
TRBV12-3/TRBV12-4,.,TRBJ1-5,.,TGTGCCAGCAGTCTAGACCTCTATAGCAATCAGCCCCAGCATTTT,CASSLDLYSNQPQHF
TRBV7-2,.,TRBJ2-7,few,TGTGCCAGCAGCTTCCTAGGGGCACCCTACGAGCAGTACTTC,CASSFLGAPYEQYF
TRBV6-4,TRBD1,TRBJ2-6,many,TGTGCCAGCAGTGACGACAGGGTCGGGGCCAACGTCCTGACTTTC,CASSDDRVGANVLTF
TRBV6-1,.,TRBJ1-2,few,TGTGCCAGCAGTGAATGGGCAGAATATGGCTACACCTTC,CASSEWAEYGYTF
TRBV7-9,.,TRBJ1-3,.,TGTGCCAGCAGCCCTAAGACCCCGTACACCTCTGGAAACACCATATATTTT,CASSPKTPYTSGNTIYF
TRBV10-3,.,TRBJ2-2,many,TGTGCCATCAGTGAGAAAGTGGACACCGGGGAGCTGTTTTTT,CAISEKVDTGELFF
TRBV7-9,TRBD1,TRBJ1-4,.,TGTGCCAGCAGTCGGGGGGACAGTAATGAAAAACTGTTTTTT,CASSRGDSNEKLFF
TRBV19,.,TRBJ2-7,many,TGTGCCAGTAGTTTTGGGGAGCGCGAGCAGTACTTC,CASSFGEREQYF
TRBV14,TRBD1,TRBJ1-6,few,TGTGCCAGCAGCCAATCGTACAGGGGGGGTAATTCACCCCTCCACTTT,CASSQSYRGGNSPLHF
TRBV30,TRBD1,TRBJ1-1,few,TGTGCCTGGAGGGGGACAGGGCTTGAAGCTTTCTTT,CAWRGTGLEAFF
TRBV29-1,.,TRBJ1-4,many,TGCAGCGTGGGTGGAACTAATGAAAAACTGTTTTTT,CSVGGTNEKLFF
TRBV5-1,.,TRBJ2-2,few,TGCGCCAGCAATCGGGGTACGGTCACCGGGGAGCTGTTTTTT,CASNRGTVTGELFF
TRBV12-3/TRBV12-4,.,TRBJ2-5,.,TGTGCCAGCAGGAAAAGCGGTCAGGGTGAGACCCAGTACTTC,CASRKSGQGETQYF
TRBV19,TRBD1,TRBJ1-2,many,TGTGCCAGTACCCCCGGGACAGTTAACTATGGCTACACCTTC,CASTPGTVNYGYTF
TRBV6-1,TRBD2,TRBJ2-2,.,TGTGCCAGCAGTGAAGGACTAGCGGTGACCGGGGAGCTGTTTTTT,CASSEGLAVTGELFF
TRBV2,TRBD1,TRBJ2-3,.,TGTGCCAGCAATTACAGGGGGTCCGCAGATACGCAGTATTTT,CASNYRGSADTQYF
TRBV13,.,TRBJ1-4,.,TGTGCCAGCCTTTACGGGACGGATAATGAAAAACTGTTTTTT,CASLYGTDNEKLFF
TRBV7-2,TRBD1,TRBJ1-2,.,TGTGCCAGCAGCCTCCATACAGGGGCATTTAGCGGGGGCTACACCTTC,CASSLHTGAFSGGYTF
TRBV7-2,.,TRBJ1-6,many,TGTGCCAAGGTTACAGGGCCCGGGTCCCCTAATTCACCCCTCCACTTT,CAKVTGPGSPNSPLHF
TRBV29-1,.,TRBJ2-3,.,TGCAGCTTGGAGCAAGCCGCCCGCTCAGATACGCAGTATTTT,CSLEQAARSDTQYF
TRBV5-1,.,TRBJ1-2,few,TGCGCCAGCAGCCAGAGCCGGGGATCGGAGGCAGGTGGTGGCTACACCTTC,CASSQSRGSEAGGGYTF
TRBV5-8,TRBD2,TRBJ2-7,many,TGTGCCAGCAGCCCACTAGCGGGGTTGGGGGAGCAGTACTTC,CASSPLAGLGEQYF
TRBV2,.,TRBJ1-2,many,TGTGCCAGCAGTGACTCACAGCCCTATGGCTACACCTTC,CASSDSQPYGYTF
TRBV6-5,.,TRBJ1-5,.,TGTGCCAGCAGTTACGTTAGAGGGTTCCAGCCCCAGCATTTT,CASSYVRGFQPQHF
TRBV28,TRBD1,TRBJ1-2,.,TGTGCCACGGGACAGTTTTATGGCTACACCTTC,CATGQFYGYTF
TRBV10-3,.,TRBJ1-6,few,TGTGCCAGCCGCCGGAAGGACAGTCAGGATTCACCCCTCCACTTT,CASRRKDSQDSPLHF
TRBV5-1,.,TRBJ1-6,.,TGCGCCAGCAGCCCGGCCCCCTTGGCGGGTAATCATTCACCCCTCCACTTT,CASSPAPLAGNHSPLHF